The 5 T cell receptor beta chains listed next were all sequenced from one sample in a study of blood T cell repertoires in COVID-19. The assay was immunoSEQ multiplex PCR, and TCRdb's table has in-frame clones only and misses some. The repertoire holds some 350,000 clones, with 80% to 90% as singletons. Sequencing was carried out using peripheral blood. These TCRs come from a young woman with COVID-19, enrolled during active disease.

This chain joins TRBV4-3 and TRBJ2-1, with 9 bases aligning to TRBD1. Looked up from germline, CDR1 is LGHNA and CDR2 is YSLEER. J was trimmed by 9 bases and V by 1 base; bases with no gene match: 10. This CDR3 has 16 residues. The CDR3 is CASSQGPGQGVGEQFF. CDR3 DNA sequence: TGCGCCAGCAGCCAAGGACCGGGACAGGGAGTTGGTGAGCAGTTCTTC.

This chain links TRBV9 with TRBJ2-5, with D tentatively TRBD2 (6 bases). V was cut by 0 bases and J by 5 bases, with 14 bases left in between. CDR3 length: 15 amino acids. Germline values: CDR1 SGDLS, CDR2 YYNGEE. The CDR3 here is CASSVASTRGETQYF. DNA of the CDR3: TGTGCCAGCAGCGTAGCTTCTACACGGGGGGAGACCCAGTACTTC.

The CDR3 loop reads CAIRAGNTEAFF. The DNA for the CDR3 is TGTGCCATCCGTGCAGGGAACACTGAAGCTTTCTTT. The rearrangement links TRBV10-3 to TRBJ1-1; D ambiguous. V was trimmed by 8 bases and J by 1 base, leaving 8 bases between them. Germline CDR1 reads ENHRY; CDR2 reads SYGVKD. This CDR3 contains 12 residues.

The rearrangement uses TRBV9 and TRBJ1-2; D is uncertain. The CDR3 runs 12 residues. V was clipped by 5 bases and J by 6 bases, with 11 bases between them. In germline, CDR1 is SGDLS, CDR2 YYNGEE. As DNA, the CDR3 is TGTGCCAGCAGGCGGGCTAGCGATGGCTACACCTTC. Its protein product is CASRRASDGYTF.

The V call is TRBV7-2, the J call TRBJ2-5; the match to TRBD1 covers 10 bases. The length of the CDR3 is 17 residues. V gave up 4 bases and J gave up 5 bases; unmatched junction bases: 13. Germline V lookup: CDR1 SGHTA, CDR2 FQGNSA. CDR3 region: CASSSPLGQGRGETQYF. The CDR3 region has the DNA TGTGCCAGCAGCTCACCCCTGGGACAGGGGCGAGGGGAGACCCAGTACTTC. Combining the CDR3 with reference TRBV7-2 and TRBJ2-5 gives the whole variable domain GAGVSQSPSNKVTEKGKDVELRCDPISGHTALYWYRQSLGQGLEFLIYFQGNSAPDKSGLPSDRFSAERTGGSVSTLTIQRTQQEDSAVYLCASSSPLGQGRGETQYFGPGTRLLVL.